Listed below are T cell receptor beta chains from one sample, sequenced in a study of shared clonotypes between healthy human individuals. Assay: immunoSEQ multiplex PCR; the TCRdb copy retains only in-frame clones and omits some. Of around 690,000 clones in the sample, about 90% were seen once. Sequenced: memory CD8+ T cells from PBMCs. The receptors here all came from a man between 18 and 29 years old in good health. Some clones in this sample may be carry-over from other donors' samples. Both conserved end residues are part of each CDR3. D genes are given only for firm matches. The listing skips clone size in some rows; elsewhere it reads once, few, many or a size class.

J gene,D gene,V gene,clone size,CDR3 protein,CDR3 DNA
TRBJ2-7,NA,TRBV9,NA,CASSVGIADEQYF,TGTGCCAGCAGCGTAGGTATAGCGGACGAGCAGTACTTC
TRBJ2-7,TRBD1,TRBV10-1,NA,CASSEGQGSEQYF,TGCGCCAGCAGTGAGGGACAGGGGAGCGAGCAGTACTTC
TRBJ2-4,NA,TRBV7-2,NA,CASRRVPAAPRVEKNIQYF,TGTGCCAGCAGGAGGGTGCCAGCAGCTCCGCGGGTAGAAAAAAACATTCAGTACTTC
TRBJ1-1,NA,TRBV4-1,once,CASSPGALTEAFF,TGCGCCAGCTCCCCAGGAGCCCTTACTGAAGCTTTCTTT
TRBJ1-2,NA,TRBV6-5,NA,CATLSGIGYTF,TGTGCCACCCTTTCAGGGATAGGCTACACCTTC
TRBJ2-3,NA,TRBV5-4,NA,CASSLEGESDTQYF,TGTGCCAGCAGCTTAGAGGGGGAAAGCGATACGCAGTATTTT
TRBJ2-3,NA,TRBV10-1,NA,CASSDTLDTQYF,TGCGCCAGCAGTGATACTCTGGATACGCAGTATTTT
TRBJ1-2,NA,TRBV19,NA,CASSTTQTGPTNYGYTF,TGTGCCAGTAGCACAACTCAGACAGGACCAACTAACTATGGCTACACCTTC
TRBJ2-7,NA,TRBV11-1,NA,CASSDRTISYEQYF,TGTGCCAGCAGCGACAGGACAATCTCCTACGAGCAGTACTTC
TRBJ1-2,TRBD1,TRBV28,NA,CASSPGQANYGYTF,TGTGCCAGCAGTCCTGGACAGGCTAACTATGGCTACACCTTC
TRBJ2-5,TRBD2,TRBV18,NA,CASSAGASGTLETQYF,TGTGCCAGCTCAGCTGGGGCTAGCGGGACCCTAGAGACCCAGTACTTC
TRBJ1-3,NA,TRBV27,NA,CASSLSPGNTIYF,TGTGCCAGCAGTTTATCTCCAGGAAACACCATATATTTT
TRBJ1-4,NA,TRBV9,NA,CASSDPRGTTNEKLFF,TGTGCCAGCAGCGATCCAAGGGGGACAACTAATGAAAAACTGTTTTTT
TRBJ1-2,NA,TRBV6-1,NA,CASSVRPYGYTF,TGTGCCAGCAGTGTCAGACCCTATGGCTACACCTTC
TRBJ2-7,NA,TRBV7-9,once,CASSPRDQGSYEQYF,TGTGCCAGCAGCCCTCGGGACCAAGGGTCCTACGAGCAGTACTTC
TRBJ1-5,NA,TRBV10-3,NA,CATGDREPQHF,TGTGCCACCGGTGATCGGGAGCCCCAGCATTTT
TRBJ2-1,TRBD2,TRBV6-5,NA,CASSPSGPTYNEQFF,TGTGCCAGCAGTCCTAGCGGGCCAACCTACAATGAGCAGTTCTTC
TRBJ1-2,NA,TRBV6-1,NA,CASSRDTPYYGYTF,TGTGCCAGCAGTAGGGACACCCCATACTATGGCTACACCTTC
TRBJ2-3,NA,TRBV7-6,NA,CASSLEIADTQYF,TGTGCCAGCAGCTTAGAAATTGCGGATACGCAGTATTTT
TRBJ1-4,NA,TRBV7-9,NA,CASSPTAEKLFF,TGTGCCAGCAGCCCCACAGCCGAAAAACTGTTTTTT
TRBJ1-5,NA,TRBV28,NA,CASSAYSNQPQHF,TGTGCCAGCAGTGCGTATAGCAATCAGCCCCAGCATTTT
TRBJ2-5,NA,TRBV27,NA,CASSWQGVQETQYF,TGTGCCAGCAGTTGGCAAGGGGTACAAGAGACCCAGTACTTC
TRBJ2-1,TRBD2,TRBV7-9,NA,CASSSRVREGEQFF,TGTGCCAGCAGCTCACGGGTGCGGGAGGGTGAGCAGTTCTTC
TRBJ1-1,NA,TRBV11-2,NA,CASSLERWGAFF,TGTGCCAGCAGCTTAGAGAGGTGGGGAGCTTTCTTT
TRBJ2-1,TRBD1,TRBV9,NA,CASSAGGYNEQFF,TGTGCCAGCTCCGCAGGGGGCTACAATGAGCAGTTCTTC
TRBJ2-7,NA,TRBV29-1,NA,CSVAGDDLSYEQYF,TGCAGCGTTGCAGGGGACGATTTGTCCTACGAGCAGTACTTC
TRBJ2-6,NA,TRBV27,NA,CASSRVGSGANVLTF,TGTGCCAGCAGTAGGGTCGGGTCTGGGGCCAACGTCCTGACTTTC